This T cell receptor (beta chain) was identified during a study of T cells in Graves' hyperthyroidism and ophthalmopathy. Study-wide results and caveats: Among thyroid clonotypes expanded above 0.001, most also appeared in blood. The model's output predicted ophthalmopathy at a median of roughly seven months prior to onset.

RNA transcripts served as the template for amplifying TCR beta CDR3 regions. First-round RT-PCR of the TCR CDR3 relied on the HTBI primer set. TCRdb analysed the multiplex PCR reads with MiXCR anew, one entry per CDR3 protein. The data contain 650,000 to 750,000 distinct CDR3 sequences, 14% of them seen just once; the ten biggest clones take up roughly 10%. The germline CDR1 and CDR2 sequences are SGDLS and YYNGEE. V was clipped by 0 bases and J by 2 bases, with 14 bases between them. CDR3 length: 17 residues. There are a few counts of this clonotype. Its antigen is unknown. Clinical symptoms, serum thyroxine, TRAb, thyroid ultrasound and orbital computed tomography established diagnosis.

Sequences were obtained from blood. The chain has TRBV9 and TRBJ2-2; D may match TRBD1 or TRBD2 (5 bases each). The clonotype originates from a woman aged 18-29 years with Graves' hyperthyroidism. The CDR3 region is CASSVELRGANTGELFF. The CDR3 region has the DNA TGTGCCAGCAGCGTAGAATTGAGAGGGGCAAACACCGGGGAGCTGTTTTTT.